This T cell receptor (beta chain) was sequenced during a study of human versus mouse CDR3 diversity and MHC coevolution (dated by TCRdb to the late 2010s). In terms of the full investigation: According to reports, the immunoSEQ assay can detect one in 200,000 T cells and keeps multiplex PCR amplification bias to a minimum. Across mouse and human samples, the number of valid reads per sample ranged from about 5.5 x 10^6 to 1.6 x 10^7. Human naive CD4 T cell repertoires were used as a reference for TCR selection on multiple MHC II alleles and were compared with human-TCR-locus transgenic mice carrying single MHC II. The human cohort comprised three healthy volunteer blood donors, one aged 30 to 39, one aged 40 to 49 and one aged 60 to 70 at collection. What the study reported, not specific to this receptor: On average, humans had more CDR3 deletions and insertions than mice, indicating greater exonuclease and TdT activity. The largest TCR beta repertoire according to iCHAO1 estimates belonged to humans, at 1.5 million to 2 million clonotypes, a result attributed likely to selection by multiple MHC II molecules. Because human T cells were selected on roughly six MHC II alleles, repertoire diversity in humans and mice was not considered directly comparable. Among all compared groups, most of the three human donors had the lowest clonal inequality scores.

The QIAGEN blood and tissue kit was used to extract genomic DNA from sorted cells, and the DNA was quantified on a NanoDrop 1000. TCR alpha and beta chains were deep sequenced and quantified on the immunoSEQ platform using multiplex PCR of genomic DNA. Per the source publication's procedure: IMGT gene and region definitions were used to annotate TCR sequences. As a stand-in for the preselection repertoire, out-of-frame rearrangements were used and set against in-frame clonotypes. To estimate repertoire size, the study used the iCHAO1 estimator that comes with the immunoSEQ platform. A Gini index, which is based on the Lorenz curve, was applied to in-frame amino acid clonotypes to measure clonal inequality. The intersect function in the R package tcR was used to count shared clonotypes, while the Jaccard index served to score similarity. Frequencies of V, J and V-J usage were subjected to principal component analysis with the R prcomp function, without normalization. As stored in TCRdb, this immuneACCESS dataset retains in-frame rearrangements with V and J assigned. A fraction of the clones does not appear; measured against another copy, unresolved V genes explain less than half of the discrepancy, and the remainder lacks a known reason. The V and J calls and clone size were taken over from that table, and D and trimming were inferred from the DNA. The sample table records 55,000 to 65,000 clones; 90% to 95% of these occur just once. In total, the top ten clones hold approximately 17% of the sample.

Fluorescence-activated cell sorting was used to pull naive CD4 T cells, meaning cells that were CD45RO-negative and CD62L-positive, out of the PBMCs. From each donor, around 50 ml of fresh peripheral blood was taken, and Ficoll density centrifugation was then used to isolate PBMCs. Cells were sorted on a FACSAria III instrument, and every sample had a purity above 90%. Comment on this clone: Its antigen has not been determined. One base away there is no much larger clone; base qualities are not given.

The CDR3 numbers 16 residues from cysteine through phenylalanine. The entry retains the CDR3 DNA only, 48 bases that are in frame from base 1. The germline V gene provides CDR1 KGHSH and CDR2 LQKENI. V is cut back by 0 bases and J by 7 bases, with 5 bases in the junction unmatched. This TCR derives from a person aged 55 to 70 in good health. The chain joins TRBV18 to TRBJ2-1, with TRBD2 matching 11 junction bases. Specimen: naive CD4+ T cells from blood. Sample cell subset or site, as interpreted from the label and publication: CD45RO-negative CD62L-positive naive CD4 T cells. The DNA sequence is as follows: TGTGCCAGCTCACCACCGGGACTAGCGGCTCTAAATGAGCAGTTCTTC. Translated, this is CASSPPGLAALNEQFF.